The clone carrying this TCR beta chain has at least ten counts. The antigen remains undetermined. This entry belongs to a study of CD8+CD57+ T cells in acquired aplastic anemia. The overall study: The study obtained an average of about 3.1 ug of DNA from sorted CD4+ and CD8+ cells. In CD4+ cells, healthy donors produced an average of approximately 10 million reads.

For CDR3 and TCR beta VDJ profiling, genomic DNA was the template used. MiXCR, run by TCRdb on the reads, gives a single entry per CDR3 protein. The sample carries about 190,000 distinct CDR3 sequences, approximately 49% recorded once. Study results and limitations: Sharing between patients and controls was observed for roughly 30 CD8+ CDR3 sequences. Patients and healthy controls showed no significant CD8+ Simpson's diversity difference.

V was pared by 5 bases and J by 9 bases, with 17 bases between. The CDR3 runs 15 residues. Germline V gene sequence: CDR1 SGHNT, CDR2 YENEEA. The chain couples TRBV11-3 to TRBJ1-6; D unclear. The receptor was isolated from a human donor in good health, serving as a control. Sequencing was performed on sorted CD4+, CD8+, or CD8+CD57+ T cells (not recorded which) from PBMCs. This chain's CDR3 is CASSPLGDISSPLHF. The CDR3 region has the DNA TGTGCCAGCAGCCCTTTGGGTGACATCAGTTCACCCCTCCACTTT. Using reference TRBV11-3 and TRBJ1-6 for the parts outside the CDR3, the full variable domain is EAGVVQSPRYKIIEKKQPVAFWCNPISGHNTLYWYLQNLGQGPELLIRYENEEAVDDSQLPKDRFSAERLKGVDSTLKIQPAELGDSAVYLCASSPLGDISSPLHFGNGTRLTVT.